These 10 T cell receptor beta chains came from one sample sequenced in a study of blood T cell repertoires in COVID-19. Profiled with immunoSEQ multiplex PCR; TCRdb holds only in-frame clones, not every one. The table lists 350,000 to 450,000 clones, about nine tenths of them singletons, with 1.7% in the top ten. The sequenced sample consisted of PBMCs or T cells enriched from blood (not recorded which). The receptor set was obtained from a woman aged 25 to 39 who had recovered from COVID-19.

This clone appeared once. V and J are TRBV7-8 and TRBJ2-7; D unresolved. Germline loops: CDR1 SGHVS, CDR2 FQNEAQ. CDR3 length: 14 residues. Trimming pared 1 base from V and 6 bases from J, leaving 13 bases between. CDR3 sequence reads: CASSLVQVGREQYF. In DNA, the CDR3 is TGTGCCAGCAGCTTAGTTCAAGTTGGCCGCGAGCAGTACTTC.

The rearrangement joins TRBV4-2 to TRBJ1-1; D gene ambiguous. Trimming cost V 6 bases and J 0 bases, with 17 bases left between them. Germline values: CDR1 LGHNA, CDR2 YNFKEQ. The CDR3 is 16 amino acids. The DNA of the CDR3 is TGTGCCAGCAGTCTGAGCAAGGGAGCGATGAACACTGAAGCTTTCTTT. It codes for CASSLSKGAMNTEAFF.

The chain has TRBV5-1 and TRBJ1-6, with TRBD1 identical over 9 bases. This CDR3 region has 16 residues. J was trimmed by 9 bases and V by 3 bases; bases with no gene match: 10. The germline V gene has CDR1 SGHRS and CDR2 YFSETQ. CDR3 residues: CASSYTTGQGGSPLHF. In DNA, the CDR3 is TGCGCCAGCAGCTACACTACGGGACAGGGAGGTTCACCCCTCCACTTT.

V is TRBV4-1 and J is TRBJ1-1; perhaps TRBD1 as D (6 bases). Germline V lookup: CDR1 MGHRA, CDR2 YSYEKL. V dropped 0 bases and J dropped 10 bases, with 12 bases sitting between them. The CDR3 spans 13 residues. CDR3 residues: CASSQDPHRVAFF. CDR3 sequence (DNA): TGCGCCAGCAGCCAAGATCCGCACAGGGTAGCTTTCTTT.

This chain links TRBV30 with TRBJ1-6; a weak D match, TRBD1 (5 bases). Trimming took off 4 bases at V and 9 bases at J, with 16 bases between the two ends. The germline CDR1 and CDR2 sequences are GTSNPN and SVGIG (reference sequence). This CDR3 contains 14 residues. CDR3 nucleotide sequence: TGTGCCTGGACCGGGCAGGGCCCCAGTTCACCCCTCCACTTT. Protein: CAWTGQGPSSPLHF. The full variable domain, with the rest looked up from reference TRBV30 and TRBJ1-6, is SQTIHQWPATLVQPVGSPLSLECTVEGTSNPNLYWYRQAAGRGLQLLFYSVGIGQISSEVPQNLSASRPQDRQFILSSKKLLLSDSGFYLCAWTGQGPSSPLHFGNGTRLTVT.

The rearrangement links TRBV30 to TRBJ1-2; 7 bases align to TRBD1. The CDR3 length is 15 residues. Germline values: CDR1 GTSNPN, CDR2 SVGIG (reference sequence). With 1 base clipped from V and 3 bases from J, the junction kept 8 bases outside the gene matches. The CDR3 DNA follows: TGTGCCTGGAGTGCGATGACAGGGTCCTACTATGGCTACACCTTC. Protein: CAWSAMTGSYYGYTF.

The chain is built from TRBV4-3 and TRBJ1-1; D is perhaps TRBD1 (5 bases). The germline V and J ends were trimmed by 3 bases and 5 bases, with 16 bases remaining between them. Germline assignment: CDR1 LGHNA and CDR2 YSLEER. The CDR3 is made up of 15 amino acids. The CDR3, as DNA: TGCGCCAGCAGCCAGGACCTCCCCAGGGTAACTGAAGCTTTCTTT. Translating gives CASSQDLPRVTEAFF.

This chain links TRBV25-1 with TRBJ1-2; D is possibly TRBD1 (6 bases). The CDR3 extends over 12 amino acids. Trimming took 6 bases from V and 4 from J, leaving 9 bases between them. Per the germline V gene, CDR1 is MGHDK and CDR2 is SYGVNS. Here the CDR3 DNA reads TGTGCCAGCAGCGGACAGAGCTATGGCTACACCTTC. Protein: CASSGQSYGYTF.

This chain uses TRBV4-1 with TRBJ1-3; TRBD1 matches at 9 bases. Germline CDR1 reads MGHRA; CDR2 reads YSYEKL. Trimming at V came to 1 base and at J to 6 bases, leaving 4 bases not matched to a gene. This CDR3 has 15 amino acids. CDR3 residues: CASSQAGQGKNTIYF. The CDR3, as DNA: TGCGCCAGCAGCCAAGCGGGACAGGGAAAAAACACCATATATTTT.

The CDR3 region has the DNA TGTGCCAGCAAAGGGGCCGGGGAGCTGTTTTTT. Residues: CASKGAGELFF. The V gene is TRBV9, the J gene TRBJ2-2; possibly TRBD1 for D (5 bases). The CDR3 length is 11 residues. Germline CDR1 SGDLS, CDR2 YYNGEE. Deletions cut 6 bases from V and 6 bases from J, with 6 bases between.